These 20 T cell receptor beta chains were all obtained from the same sample, sequenced in a study of shared clonotypes between healthy human individuals. Data came from immunoSEQ multiplex PCR; TCRdb stores just in-frame clones and leaves some out. The table has about 2 million clones, 85% to 95% seen once; the top ten hold 1.1%. The naive CD8 subset, CD45RO-negative cells positively selected for CCR7, excluded terminally differentiated effector memory CD45RA+ cells. The sample comprised naive CD8+ T cells sorted from blood. The receptors were sampled from a man between 18 and 35 years old in good health.

V is TRBV10-3 and J is TRBJ2-1; 8 bases line up with TRBD2. CDR1 is ENHRY, CDR2 SYGVKD, per germline. V dropped 4 bases and J dropped 5; count of bases not matched to a gene: 4. The CDR3 totals 14 residues. The CDR3 nucleotides read TGTGCCATCAGTGTCGAACTAGCGGACAATGAGCAGTTCTTC. Its translation is CAISVELADNEQFF.

The V gene is TRBV7-9, the J gene TRBJ2-3; no firm D call. The CDR3 is 14 residues long. CDR1 is SEHNR and CDR2 is FQNEAQ in the germline V gene (reference sequence). Trimming pared 1 base from V and 2 bases from J, leaving 7 bases between. This CDR3 reads CASSLGQNTDTQYF. CDR3 in DNA: TGTGCCAGCAGCTTAGGACAAAACACAGATACGCAGTATTTT.

This chain links TRBV6-5 with TRBJ2-3; 7 bases fit TRBD2. Germline values: CDR1 MNHEY, CDR2 SVGAGI. Trimming cost V 2 bases and J 4 bases; bases outside gene matches: 6. This CDR3 has 15 residues. CDR3 in DNA: TGTGCCAGCAGTTACGGAGGACTAGGGGCAGATACGCAGTATTTT. This encodes CASSYGGLGADTQYF.

The chain is built from TRBV6-5 and TRBJ1-1, with 9 bases matching TRBD1. Germline CDR1 and CDR2: MNHEY and SVGAGI. The CDR3 contains 14 residues. V dropped 7 bases and J dropped 4; count of bases not matched to a gene: 7. CDR3 protein: CASTATGGPTEAFF. The DNA of the CDR3 is TGTGCCAGCACCGCGACAGGGGGACCCACTGAAGCTTTCTTT.

This chain connects TRBV29-1 to TRBJ2-7, with D unclear. This CDR3 region has 12 residues. The V gene lost 4 bases and the J gene lost 2 bases, with 9 bases spanning the gap. Germline-derived CDR1 and CDR2 are SQVTM and ANQGSEA. The CDR3 bases are TGCAGCGTTGGGTTACCCCCCTACGAGCAGTACTTC. It translates to CSVGLPPYEQYF.

CDR3 loop: CASSPPSSSYEQYF. The CDR3 region has the DNA TGTGCCAGCAGTCCCCCTTCGAGCTCCTACGAGCAGTACTTC. The genes are TRBV7-8 and TRBJ2-7; D unclear. V lost 6 bases and J 0 bases, leaving 12 bases between the germline ends. From germline, CDR1 is SGHVS and CDR2 FQNEAQ. The CDR3 has 14 residues.

This clone was counted once. The chain is built from TRBV18 and TRBJ2-7; D perhaps matches TRBD1 (7 bases). Trimming pared 3 bases from V and 0 bases from J, leaving 12 bases between. Germline CDR1 is KGHSH and CDR2 is LQKENI. This CDR3 is built from 15 residues. The CDR3 reads CASSPGGQHSYEQYF. The CDR3 DNA sequence: TGTGCCAGCTCACCGGGGGGACAGCACTCCTACGAGCAGTACTTC.

This chain joins TRBV7-6 and TRBJ2-7, with 8 bases fitting TRBD1. CDR1 and CDR2 from the germline V gene are SGHVS and FNYEAQ. The V and J ends lost 2 bases and 3 bases, in that order; junction bases with no gene match: 3. CDR3 size: 14 residues. CDR3 sequence reads: CASSLFDRGYEQYF. CDR3 DNA: TGTGCCAGCAGCTTATTTGACAGGGGCTACGAGCAGTACTTC.

V and J are TRBV11-2 and TRBJ2-7; possibly TRBD2 for D (7 bases). The CDR3 has 14 amino acids. Trimming removed 6 bases from V and 2 bases from J, with 14 bases in between. From germline, CDR1 is SGHAT and CDR2 FQNNGV. The CDR3 is CASSTGAGAYEQYF. The CDR3 coding sequence is TGTGCCAGCAGTACGGGGGCGGGAGCCTACGAGCAGTACTTC. Complete variable domain (other parts from reference TRBV11-2 and TRBJ2-7): EAGVAQSPRYKIIEKRQSVAFWCNPISGHATLYWYQQILGQGPKLLIQFQNNGVVDDSQLPKDRFSAERLKGVDSTLKIQPAKLEDSAVYLCASSTGAGAYEQYFGPGTRLTVT.

The count of this clone is one. The genes are TRBV11-3 and TRBJ2-3; TRBD1 might be the D (6 bases). Trimming removed 6 bases at V and 0 bases at J, with 7 bases between. This CDR3 region has 13 residues. Germline-derived CDR1 and CDR2 are SGHNT and YENEEA. The CDR3 spells CASRGQSTDTQYF. Here the CDR3 DNA reads TGTGCCAGCAGAGGACAGAGCACAGATACGCAGTATTTT.

The chain links TRBV19 to TRBJ2-7; 10 bases align to TRBD1. CDR1 is LNHDA, CDR2 SQIVND, per germline (reference sequence). Losses at the gene ends were 5 bases for V and 5 bases for J; bases not matched to a gene: 6. The CDR3 is 14 residues long. CDR3 sequence reads: CASSFGQGGHEQYF. As DNA, the CDR3 is TGTGCCAGTAGTTTCGGACAGGGGGGACACGAGCAGTACTTC.

This chain joins TRBV19 and TRBJ2-1, with TRBD2 matching 10 bases. The CDR3 contains 16 residues. Trimming removed 5 bases from V and 2 bases from J; junction bases left unmatched: 6. The germline V gene has CDR1 LNHDA and CDR2 SQIVND (reference sequence). The DNA for the CDR3 is TGTGCCAGTAGTCTCAGCGGGAGGGCCCCCTACAATGAGCAGTTCTTC. Its protein is CASSLSGRAPYNEQFF.

The CDR3 reads CASSSQGIPYEQYF. DNA for the CDR3: TGTGCCAGCAGTTCCCAGGGTATTCCCTACGAGCAGTACTTC. This chain connects TRBV27 to TRBJ2-7; the D gene is possibly TRBD1 (5 bases). The CDR3 spans 14 residues. Germline CDR1 is MNHEY and CDR2 is SMNVEV (reference sequence). Between the trimmed V and J ends, which lost 4 bases and 2 bases, there was a span of 12 bases.

Comments on this clone: The sample has other DNA sequences that encode this CDR3 too. This chain connects TRBV6-5 to TRBJ2-1, with TRBD1 matching over 10 bases. Trimming cost V 5 bases and J 3 bases; bases outside gene matches: 4. Germline CDR1 MNHEY, CDR2 SVGAGI. The CDR3 runs to 15 residues. The CDR3 DNA reads as TGTGCCAGCAGTACTGGGACAGGGGTCTACAATGAGCAGTTCTTC. Its translation: CASSTGTGVYNEQFF.

The chain is built from TRBV7-9 and TRBJ1-2; 7 bases match TRBD1. CDR1 is SEHNR, CDR2 FQNEAQ, per germline (reference sequence). With 9 bases clipped from V and 5 bases from J, the junction kept 6 bases outside the gene matches. The CDR3 runs 12 residues. The chain's CDR3 is CASTGTEYGYTF. The DNA of the CDR3 is TGTGCCAGTACCGGGACAGAGTATGGCTACACCTTC.

This rearrangement joins TRBV7-2 to TRBJ2-3, with 8 bases identical to TRBD2. Germline CDR1 and CDR2: SGHTA and FQGNSA. The V and J ends lost 1 base and 5 bases, in that order; junction bases with no gene match: 5. CDR3 size: 15 residues. The CDR3 protein is CASSLGSGMVDTQYF. For the CDR3, the DNA is TGTGCCAGCAGCTTAGGTAGCGGGATGGTAGATACGCAGTATTTT.

Remarks on this clone: This sample also contains other DNA sequences that code for the same CDR3. The V and J genes are TRBV7-9 and TRBJ1-5; TRBD1 agrees at 7 bases. CDR1 is SEHNR, CDR2 FQNEAQ, per germline (reference sequence). The CDR3 sequence is 14 residues long. V dropped 5 bases and J dropped 4; count of bases not matched to a gene: 5. This chain's CDR3 is CASSPQGGNQPQHF. CDR3 sequence (DNA): TGTGCCAGCAGCCCCCAGGGGGGAAATCAGCCCCAGCATTTT.

This chain uses TRBV2 with TRBJ2-7; 7 nucleotides agree with TRBD2. The V gene end was trimmed by 0 bases and the J gene end by 3 bases; junction bases not matched to a gene: 8. The CDR3 consists of 16 residues. From germline, CDR1 is SNHLY and CDR2 FYNNEI. CDR3 amino acids: CASSEARASGLYEQYF. The CDR3 nucleotides are TGTGCCAGCAGTGAAGCGAGGGCTAGCGGCCTCTACGAGCAGTACTTC.

The rearrangement uses TRBV29-1 and TRBJ2-7; 9 nucleotides match TRBD1. The CDR3 covers 15 residues. V was clipped by 4 bases and J by 3 bases; unmatched bases: 10. CDR1 is SQVTM and CDR2 is ANQGSEA in the germline V gene. CDR3 sequence reads: CSVGGPGQGLYEQYF. CDR3 nucleotides: TGCAGCGTTGGAGGGCCGGGACAGGGTCTCTACGAGCAGTACTTC.

As concerns this clone: Within the sample, other DNA sequences also encode this same CDR3. The rearrangement links TRBV27 to TRBJ2-1; D remains unclear. CDR3 size: 11 residues. The germline gives CDR1 MNHEY, CDR2 SMNVEV (reference sequence). V lost 3 bases, J lost 4 bases, and 1 base lay in between. CDR3 in DNA: TGTGCCAGCAGTTTTTACAATGAGCAGTTCTTC. It is translated as CASSFYNEQFF.